These 8 T cell receptor beta chains were sequenced from one sample in a study of tumor T cells in aggressive B-cell lymphoma. Assay used: immunoSEQ multiplex PCR; TCRdb lists only in-frame clones, some missing. This table has more than 10,000 clones, 85% to 95% appearing once. The specimen sequenced was tumor tissue. The source is an adult with diffuse large B cell lymphoma.

For this clone: Sequence at one end of the junction differs from germline and may be a read error. This chain connects TRBV4-1 to TRBJ1-1, with D unclear. Per germline, CDR1 MGHRA and CDR2 YSYEKL. The CDR3 covers 13 residues. The CDR3 is CASSQAMNTEAFF. The CDR3 nucleotides are TGCGCCAGCAGTCAAGCCATGAACACTGAAGCTTTCTTT.

This clone showed up just once. This chain uses TRBV27 with TRBJ2-3; 9 bases align to TRBD1. The length of the CDR3 is 17 residues. The germline V gene encodes CDR1 MNHEY and CDR2 SMNVEV (reference sequence). J gave up 1 base and V 3 bases, and 8 bases lay outside the gene matches. The CDR3 loop is CASSLGGTGLGTDTQYF. The DNA of the CDR3 is TGTGCCAGCAGTTTGGGTGGGACAGGGCTGGGCACAGATACGCAGTATTTT.

V and J are TRBV29-1 and TRBJ2-7; 8 positions match TRBD1. This CDR3 is built from 13 residues. V shed 1 base and J 5 bases; nucleotides not matched to a gene: 4. CDR1 is SQVTM, CDR2 ANQGSEA, per germline. The CDR3, as DNA: TGCAGCGTTGAAGGACAGGGGCGTCACGAGCAGTACTTC. Translated: CSVEGQGRHEQYF.

CDR3 protein: CASRATSGREETQYF. CDR3 DNA sequence: TGCGCCAGCAGGGCCACTAGCGGGAGGGAAGAGACCCAGTACTTC. The chain carries TRBV5-1 and TRBJ2-5, with 13 bases fitting TRBD2. There are 15 residues in the CDR3. The ends lost 5 bases at V and 3 bases at J; junction bases unmatched: 4. The germline CDR1 and CDR2 sequences are SGHRS and YFSETQ.

This chain joins TRBV19 and TRBJ2-3, with a possible D match to TRBD1 (6 bases). The germline gives CDR1 LNHDA, CDR2 SQIVND (reference sequence). The CDR3 has 15 residues. The V end lost 3 bases, the J end lost 5 bases, and 15 bases lay between the germline ends. CDR3 residues: CASSILGGLQDTQYF. The CDR3 nucleotides read TGTGCCAGTAGTATCCTTGGGGGCCTCCAAGATACGCAGTATTTT. Full variable domain (rest looked up from reference TRBV19 and TRBJ2-3): DGGITQSPKYLFRKEGQNVTLSCEQNLNHDAMYWYRQDPGQGLRLIYYSQIVNDFQKGDIAEGYSVSREKKESFPLTVTSAQKNPTAFYLCASSILGGLQDTQYFGPGTRLTVL.

This clone appeared once. The genes are TRBV7-9 and TRBJ2-5; 9 bases fit TRBD1. Germline values: CDR1 SEHNR, CDR2 FQNEAQ (reference sequence). Trimming cost V 5 bases and J 6 bases; bases outside gene matches: 7. There are 14 residues in the CDR3. In DNA form, the CDR3 reads TGTGCCAGCAGCGCGGGGACAGGGACGAAGACCCAGTACTTC. The encoded protein is CASSAGTGTKTQYF.

CDR3 nucleotide sequence: TGTGCCAGCCGGGGGACGGCCGGGCGGGGCCCGTCTAGCACAGATACGCAGTATTTT. Its protein is CASRGTAGRGPSSTDTQYF. J is TRBJ2-3 and V is TRBV27; perhaps TRBD2 as D (6 bases). The V gene lost 8 bases and the J gene lost 0 bases, with 27 bases spanning the gap. In germline, CDR1 is MNHEY, CDR2 SMNVEV (reference sequence). The CDR3 runs to 19 residues.

This clone was counted a single time. The CDR3 carries no conserved terminal phenylalanine or tryptophan, so it likely arises from a read error. The genes are TRBV6-5 and TRBJ1-1; D uncertain. In germline, CDR1 is MNHEY, CDR2 SVGAGI. Trimming left V 4 bases short and J 4 bases short, with 7 bases between. This CDR3 contains 12 residues. CDR3 protein: CASSWGGTEAFL. CDR3 sequence (DNA): TGTGCCAGCAGTTGGGGAGGCACTGAAGCTTTCCTT.